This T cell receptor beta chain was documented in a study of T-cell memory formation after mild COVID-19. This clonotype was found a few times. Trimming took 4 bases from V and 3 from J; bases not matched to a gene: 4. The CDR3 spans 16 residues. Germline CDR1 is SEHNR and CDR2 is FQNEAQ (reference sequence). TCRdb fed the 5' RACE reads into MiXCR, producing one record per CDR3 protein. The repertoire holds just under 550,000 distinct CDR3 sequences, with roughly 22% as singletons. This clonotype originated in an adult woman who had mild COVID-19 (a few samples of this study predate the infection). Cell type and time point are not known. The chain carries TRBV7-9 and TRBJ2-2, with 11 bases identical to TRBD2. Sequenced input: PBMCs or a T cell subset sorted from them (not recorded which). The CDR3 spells CASSSSLAGDTGELFF. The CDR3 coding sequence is TGTGCCAGCAGCTCGTCACTAGCGGGAGACACCGGGGAGCTGTTTTTT.